Listed below are T cell receptor beta chains from one sample, sequenced in a study of blood T cell repertoires in COVID-19. Profiled with immunoSEQ multiplex PCR; TCRdb holds only in-frame clones, not every one. In the table there are 100,000 to 150,000 clones, about 88% of which are singletons. Input material: peripheral blood. The origin of the receptors is a woman of 80 years or more with acute or convalescent COVID-19. CDR3s include the opening cysteine and the closing phenylalanine or tryptophan. The D gene is left open where the match is weak. Clone size is shown for a subset of rows, as once, few, many or a class of expanded clone.

>TRBJ1-2|.|TRBV4-2|.
TGTGCCAGCAGCCAAGTGGGGCCGGCCTATGGCTACACCTTC
CASSQVGPAYGYTF
>TRBJ2-2|.|TRBV5-1|once
TGCGCCAGCAGCCCGGGACACGCGAACACCGGGGAGCTGTTTTTT
CASSPGHANTGELFF
>TRBJ1-2|.|TRBV24-1|.
TGTGCCACCACCGCGCGCCCGGGTGGCTACACCTTC
CATTARPGGYTF
>TRBJ1-6|.|TRBV10-3|.
TGTGCCATCAGTGAGGGGGGACTGAGGGGCAGCTCCTATAATTCACCCCTCCACTTT
CAISEGGLRGSSYNSPLHF
>TRBJ1-1|TRBD1|TRBV5-6|.
TGTGCCAGCAGTACAGGGGTTAGAACTGAAGCTTTCTTT
CASSTGVRTEAFF
>TRBJ2-3|.|TRBV3-1/TRBV3-2|.
TGTGCCAGCAGCCTGGGGGGAGGAACCACAGATACGCAGTATTTT
CASSLGGGTTDTQYF
>TRBJ2-5|TRBD2|TRBV6-5|.
TGTGCCAGCAATTGGGGAGGGCCCGAGACCCAGTACTTC
CASNWGGPETQYF
>TRBJ1-2|.|TRBV27|.
TGTGCCAGCAGTACACTCTCCGTGACAGCTGCTAACTATGGCTACACCTTC
CASSTLSVTAANYGYTF
>TRBJ1-1|TRBD1|TRBV20-1|.
TGCAGTGCTAGTACTGACAGGGCTCTCGCTGAAGCTTTCTTT
CSASTDRALAEAFF
>TRBJ1-4|TRBD1|TRBV7-3|.
TGTGCCAGCAGCTTAGACAGGGCTGAAAAACTGTTTTTT
CASSLDRAEKLFF
>TRBJ1-5|.|TRBV3-1/TRBV3-2|.
TGTGCCAGCAGCCAAACAGGCTATCAGCCCCAGCATTTT
CASSQTGYQPQHF
>TRBJ1-4|.|TRBV19|.
TGTGCCAGTAGTATCGCGGCAGGGCCGAGAGAAAAACTGTTTTTT
CASSIAAGPREKLFF
>TRBJ1-4|.|TRBV6-5|.
TGTGCCAGCAGTTGGGAAGGGGTTGAAAAACTGTTTTTT
CASSWEGVEKLFF
>TRBJ1-5|.|TRBV2|once
TGTGCCAGCAGTGATGAGTATCAGCCCCAGCATTTT
CASSDEYQPQHF
>TRBJ2-7|.|TRBV5-1|few
TGCGCCAGCAGCTTCGGCGGGGGCCTCTCCTACGAGCAGTACTTC
CASSFGGGLSYEQYF
>TRBJ1-1|TRBD1|TRBV5-5|.
TGTGCCAGCAGGCTAACTGGGACAGGGAGGACTGAAGCTTTCTTT
CASRLTGTGRTEAFF
>TRBJ2-2|.|TRBV27|.
TGTGCCAGCAGTTTACAGGCGACCCCCGGGGAGCTGTTTTTT
CASSLQATPGELFF
>TRBJ1-1|.|TRBV29-1|.
TGCAGCGTTCAGGATTACCGTGAGAACACTGAAGCTTTCTTT
CSVQDYRENTEAFF
>TRBJ2-3|TRBD2|TRBV11-2|.
TGTGCCAGCAGTCGTCACCTCCTAGCGGGGACAGATACGCAGTATTTT
CASSRHLLAGTDTQYF
>TRBJ2-1|.|TRBV7-3|.
TGTGCCAGCAGCCCCCGAACCGGGGGTCGGTACAATGAGCAGTTCTTC
CASSPRTGGRYNEQFF
>TRBJ1-2|.|TRBV7-2|once
TGTGCCAGCACCTCGTCCAGAGGAAATTATGGCTACACCTTC
CASTSSRGNYGYTF
>TRBJ1-2|.|TRBV5-1|.
TGCGCCAGCAGCTTGGGGAATACAGGGAACTATGGCTACACCTTC
CASSLGNTGNYGYTF
>TRBJ2-6|TRBD1|TRBV10-3|.
TGTGCCATCAGGACGGGACAGGGAGGATCTGGGGCCAACGTCCTGACTTTC
CAIRTGQGGSGANVLTF
>TRBJ1-3|TRBD1|TRBV28|.
TGTGCCAGCAATACCCCGGACAGGGTTTCCTCATATTTT
CASNTPDRVSSYF
>TRBJ1-2|TRBD1|TRBV5-1|.
TGCGCCAGCAGCAAGACAGGGGACTATGGCTACACCTTC
CASSKTGDYGYTF
>TRBJ2-3|.|TRBV5-4|.
TGTGCCAGCAGCCGGAACCCGGGGAACACAGATACGCAGTATTTT
CASSRNPGNTDTQYF
>TRBJ1-4|TRBD1|TRBV7-2|once
TGTGCCAGCAGCTTAGTTGGGACAGGGCGGGAAAAACTGTTTTTT
CASSLVGTGREKLFF
>TRBJ1-2|TRBD1|TRBV5-4|.
TGTGCCAGCAGCCCGGGACAGGGGATTTCCCCCTATGGCTACACCTTC
CASSPGQGISPYGYTF
>TRBJ2-1|.|TRBV28|.
TGTGCCAGCAGTGGCGGGTTCCGTGAAAATGAGCAGTTCTTC
CASSGGFRENEQFF
>TRBJ2-1|.|TRBV11-1|once
TGTGCCAGCAGCTTACTCCAACGGGAGAGAGACAATGAGCAGTTCTTC
CASSLLQRERDNEQFF
>TRBJ2-7|.|TRBV2|.
TGTGCCAGCACCGGAGGTCCCGTAGAGCAGTACTTC
CASTGGPVEQYF
>TRBJ1-1|.|TRBV4-1|once
TGCGCCAGCAGCCAAGGAGCCGACTTGAACACTGAAGCTTTCTTT
CASSQGADLNTEAFF
>TRBJ2-4|.|TRBV29-1|.
TGCAGCGTTCGGCGGCAGGGTGAAAACATTCAGTACTTC
CSVRRQGENIQYF
>TRBJ2-3|TRBD2|TRBV5-4|.
TGTGCCAGCACCCCCTGGCGGGGGGCGGACACAGATACGCAGTATTTT
CASTPWRGADTDTQYF
>TRBJ1-2|TRBD1|TRBV2|.
TGTGCCAGCAGTGAAGTTGGACAGGGGCCTGGCTACACCTTC
CASSEVGQGPGYTF
>TRBJ2-7|TRBD2|TRBV5-1|.
TGCGCCAGCAGCCCCGCGGGAGCTGGGGGCTACGAGCAGTACTTC
CASSPAGAGGYEQYF
>TRBJ1-1|.|TRBV15|.
TGTGCCACCAGCAGAGGGGTGGGTGGGCCCCGTGCTGAAGCTTTCTTT
CATSRGVGGPRAEAFF
>TRBJ2-7|TRBD2|TRBV4-2|few
TGTGCCAGCAGCCTCCAAGGGGCTAGCGGGAGTTACGAGCAGTACTTC
CASSLQGASGSYEQYF
>TRBJ1-6|.|TRBV10-3|.
TGTGCCATCGGGGGACTAAATTCACCCCTCCACTTT
CAIGGLNSPLHF
>TRBJ1-2|.|TRBV19|.
TGTGCCAGTAGTATTAAGATGGGAGGCTATGGCTACACCTTC
CASSIKMGGYGYTF
>TRBJ2-5|TRBD1|TRBV15|.
TGTGCCACCAGCAATCGGACAGGGGGCTTCGAGACCCAGTACTTC
CATSNRTGGFETQYF
>TRBJ1-1|.|TRBV5-1|.
TGCGCCAGCATCCTTGAAGGGGGCACTGAAGCTTTCTTT
CASILEGGTEAFF
>TRBJ2-3|.|TRBV5-4|.
TGTGCCAGCAGCCTGGGGCTAGCAATCACAGATACGCAGTATTTT
CASSLGLAITDTQYF
>TRBJ2-1|.|TRBV20-1|once
TGCAGTGCTACTGAGACACTCTACAATGAGCAGTTCTTC
CSATETLYNEQFF
>TRBJ1-6|.|TRBV21-1|.
TGTGCCAGCAGCAAAGCCTCTAGCTCCTATAATTCACCCCTCCACTTT
CASSKASSSYNSPLHF
>TRBJ2-7|TRBD1|TRBV9|.
TGTGCCAGCAGCGTGGGGACAGGATACCCTTTGTACGAGCAGTACTTC
CASSVGTGYPLYEQYF
>TRBJ1-6|.|TRBV14|once
TGTGCCAGCAGCCAAGAGGCAGGGGATTACTATTCACCCCTCCACTTT
CASSQEAGDYYSPLHF
>TRBJ1-2|.|TRBV5-1|.
TGCGCCAGCAGCTTGATAGGGGAGGCTGGCTACACCTTC
CASSLIGEAGYTF
>TRBJ1-6|.|TRBV7-9|.
TGTGCCAGCAGCTTTCCCTCTTCACCCCTCCACTTT
CASSFPSSPLHF
>TRBJ1-2|.|TRBV7-9|.
TGTGCCAGCAGTTCGGGAGGCCAGGGCTATGGCTACACCTTC
CASSSGGQGYGYTF
>TRBJ1-1|.|TRBV19|.
TGTGCCAGTAGTATGGACTCGGTGAACACTGAAGCTTTCTTT
CASSMDSVNTEAFF
>TRBJ2-1|TRBD2|TRBV9|once
TGTGCCAGCAGCGCTCTAGCGGGAGGCTCCTACAATGAGCAGTTCTTC
CASSALAGGSYNEQFF